The present T cell receptor (beta chain) was sequenced within a study of blood T cell repertoires in COVID-19. Study details: The study drew acute and convalescent COVID-19 samples from the United States, Italy and Spain. PBMCs, B-cell-depleted T cells, or T cells provided the cDNA or gDNA that made up the material.

Some clones are missing from TCRdb's copy, which holds only in-frame ones; the method was immunoSEQ multiplex PCR. The data contain about 260,000 clones, around 86% of them seen just once; the ten biggest clones take up roughly 1.6%. V shed 5 bases, J shed 7 bases, and the junction held 7 bases outside the gene matches. The CDR3 extends over 15 amino acids. CDR1 and CDR2 (germline): SEHNR, FQNEAQ (reference sequence). Material for sequencing was peripheral blood. This TCR was recovered from a woman aged 35 to 49 who had recovered from COVID-19. The V gene is TRBV7-9, the J gene TRBJ1-6; 8 bases agree with TRBD1. The CDR3 region is CASSLRGQGNSPLHF. Here the CDR3 DNA reads TGTGCCAGCAGCCTTCGCGGACAGGGAAATTCACCCCTCCACTTT.